This passage covers 12 T cell receptor beta chains from one sample sequenced in a study of T cells in Graves' hyperthyroidism and ophthalmopathy. Researchers amplified the TCR beta CDR3 regions from RNA transcripts. During a first-round RT-PCR of the TCR CDR3, the HTBI primer set was used. Using its own MiXCR run on the multiplex PCR reads, TCRdb lists one record per CDR3 protein. Of under 450,000 distinct CDR3 sequences detected, roughly 14% appear once; the ten largest clones hold under 25%. The specimen sequenced was blood. All receptors come from a man under 40 with Graves' hyperthyroidism that later progressed to Graves' ophthalmopathy.

This clonotype was seen more than once but under ten times. The chain links TRBV7-9 to TRBJ2-3; perhaps TRBD2 as D (7 bases). Germline-derived CDR1 and CDR2 are SEHNR and FQNEAQ (reference sequence). The CDR3 consists of 16 residues. V lost 3 bases to trimming and J lost 1 base, with 14 bases between them. For the CDR3, the DNA is TGTGCCAGCAGCTTGGGGGGGGGCGGGGGCACAGATACGCAGTATTTT. This translates into CASSLGGGGGTDTQYF.

A word on this clonotype: One base away lies a much larger clone, so this may be a sequencing read error. The genes are TRBV24-1 and TRBJ1-2, with TRBD1 identical over 11 bases. The germline V gene encodes CDR1 KGHDR and CDR2 SFDVKD. CDR3 length: 15 amino acids. CDR3 in amino acids: CATSDRTGGSYGYIF. Written as DNA, the CDR3 is TGTGCCACCAGTGACAGGACAGGGGGCAGCTATGGCTACATCTTC.

This clonotype was detected a few times. The chain has TRBV29-1 and TRBJ1-2; possibly TRBD1 for D (5 bases). CDR1 and CDR2 (germline): SQVTM, ANQGSEA. The CDR3 consists of 12 residues. V was pared by 5 bases and J by 6 bases, with 13 bases between. Here the CDR3 DNA reads TGCAGCGTTTCAGGGTGGTGGGATGGCTACACCTTC. Its translation is CSVSGWWDGYTF.

This clonotype was counted only a few times. The rearrangement uses TRBV7-9 and TRBJ1-3; D gene uncertain. The CDR3 runs 15 residues. Trimming left V 0 bases short and J 0 bases short, with 6 bases between. Germline V gives CDR1 SEHNR, CDR2 FQNEAQ (reference sequence). The CDR3 here is CASSLAQFSGNTIYF. The CDR3 DNA reads TGTGCCAGCAGCTTAGCACAGTTCTCTGGAAACACCATATATTTT.

In its sample, this clonotype was seen a few times. This chain links TRBV6-1 with TRBJ2-1; 15 nucleotides agree with TRBD2. V was clipped by 8 bases and J by 4 bases; unmatched bases: 6. This CDR3 contains 16 residues. CDR1 is MNHNS and CDR2 is SASEGT in the germline V gene. Written as DNA, the CDR3 is TGTGCCAGCCCCCGGACTAGCGGGGGGGATTACAATGAGCAGTTCTTC. Translated: CASPRTSGGDYNEQFF.

This clonotype occurred many times. The J gene is TRBJ2-7, the V gene TRBV2; the D gene is possibly TRBD1 (6 bases). The length of the CDR3 is 13 residues. CDR1 SNHLY and CDR2 FYNNEI come from the germline V gene. V gave up 4 bases and J gave up 4 bases, with 11 bases separating them. The CDR3 DNA is TGTGCCAGCAGTGGGGGGCAGGGGTACGAGCAGTACTTC. Its translation is CASSGGQGYEQYF.

The chain carries TRBV6-1 and TRBJ2-7; no reliable D call. Germline lookup yields CDR1 MNHNS and CDR2 SASEGT. The V end lost 7 bases, the J end lost 2 bases, and 12 bases lay between the germline ends. The CDR3 contains 13 residues. The CDR3 sequence: CASMGGTTYEQYF. The CDR3, as DNA: TGTGCCAGCATGGGCGGAACTACCTACGAGCAGTACTTC.

V and J are TRBV28 and TRBJ2-1; no clear D. The CDR3 runs to 15 residues. Between the trimmed V and J ends, which lost 4 bases and 7 bases, there was a span of 17 bases. Germline loops: CDR1 MDHEN, CDR2 SYDVKM. DNA for the CDR3: TGTGCCAGCAGTTCCGCAAATAGACCCGGTAATGAGCAGTTCTTC. Protein sequence: CASSSANRPGNEQFF.

The table lists this clonotype with many counts. The genes are TRBV7-9 and TRBJ1-4, with a tentative D call TRBD1 (5 bases). Looked up from germline, CDR1 is SEHNR and CDR2 is FQNEAQ (reference sequence). With 2 bases removed from V and 6 bases from J, the gap between germline ends came to 13 bases. This CDR3 has 15 amino acids. CDR3: CASSLFGTGDEKLFF. Written as DNA, the CDR3 is TGTGCCAGCAGCTTATTTGGGACGGGAGATGAAAAACTGTTTTTT.

This chain connects TRBV4-1 to TRBJ1-1; a weak D match, TRBD1 (5 bases). V shed 0 bases and J shed 11 bases, with 10 bases lying between them. Germline V gene sequence: CDR1 MGHRA, CDR2 YSYEKL. This CDR3 contains 12 residues. The chain's CDR3 is CASSQEGDGAFF. The CDR3 bases are TGCGCCAGCAGCCAAGAAGGGGACGGCGCTTTCTTT.

The V and J genes are TRBV20-1 and TRBJ1-2, with D perhaps TRBD1 (5 bases). V was trimmed by 0 bases and J by 5 bases, leaving 16 bases between them. The CDR3 is 15 residues long. Germline lookup yields CDR1 DFQATT and CDR2 SNEGSKA (reference sequence). The CDR3 loop is CSAREEGHNLYGYTF. In DNA, the CDR3 is TGCAGTGCTAGAGAAGAAGGACACAATCTTTATGGCTACACCTTC.

The CDR3 here is CASSLDPFGAPNTGELFF. The CDR3 DNA reads TGTGCCAGCAGCTTAGACCCGTTTGGGGCCCCGAACACCGGGGAGCTGTTTTTT. The rearrangement links TRBV7-8 to TRBJ2-2, with D possibly being TRBD1 (5 bases). Germline CDR1 SGHVS, CDR2 FQNEAQ. Trimming took 1 base from V and 0 from J, leaving 15 bases between them. The CDR3 covers 18 residues.